The next 27 T cell receptor beta chains were all read from a single sample in a study of T cell repertoires in cytomegalovirus infection. TCRdb processed the reads anew with MiXCR; each CDR3 protein has one entry. The table shows about 180,000 distinct CDR3 sequences, with approximately 18% occurring only once. The material sequenced was CD8+ T cells from PBMCs. The receptors derive from a human donor in good health (CMV status not recorded). Some clones in this sample may be carry-over from other donors' samples.

This clonotype was observed a few times. The chain links TRBV28 to TRBJ2-7, with a possible D match to TRBD1 (5 bases). Trimming pared 5 bases from V and 6 bases from J, leaving 14 bases between. Germline CDR1 is MDHEN and CDR2 is SYDVKM. The CDR3 is 13 residues long. The CDR3 spells CASSPLDSLEQYF. The CDR3 nucleotides are TGTGCCAGCAGTCCTCTCGACAGTCTCGAGCAGTACTTC.

At least ten counts were recorded for this clonotype. The V and J genes are TRBV7-2 and TRBJ2-3, with 14 positions matching TRBD2. Trimming took 3 bases from V and 4 from J; bases not matched to a gene: 3. Per germline, CDR1 SGHTA and CDR2 FQGNSA. The CDR3 contains 16 residues. The CDR3 region has the DNA TGTGCCAGCAGCTTGGGACTAGCGGGGGCGGCAGATACGCAGTATTTT. As protein: CASSLGLAGAADTQYF.

This clonotype showed up just a few times. This sequence joins TRBV7-9 and TRBJ2-2, with no clear D. This CDR3 has 13 residues. The germline V gene encodes CDR1 SEHNR and CDR2 FQNEAQ (reference sequence). Trimming cost V 5 bases and J 4 bases, with 8 bases left between them. The CDR3 is CASSPQFTGELFF. In DNA form, the CDR3 reads TGTGCCAGCAGCCCCCAGTTCACCGGGGAGCTGTTTTTT.

In its sample, this clonotype was seen many times. The chain carries TRBV7-2 and TRBJ2-7; 9 nucleotides line up with TRBD1. The CDR3 loop spans 14 amino acids. The trim removed 5 bases at V and 3 bases at J, leaving 5 bases unmatched. Germline values: CDR1 SGHTA, CDR2 FQGNSA. CDR3 protein: CASSKRTGVYEQYF. As DNA, the CDR3 is TGTGCCAGCAGCAAAAGGACAGGGGTCTACGAGCAGTACTTC.

This clonotype turned up a few times. This sequence joins TRBV9 and TRBJ2-4, with 8 bases lining up with TRBD2. The CDR3 has 19 amino acids. Germline V gene data show CDR1 as SGDLS and CDR2 as YYNGEE. V was clipped by 0 bases and J by 5 bases; unmatched bases: 16. The CDR3 loop reads CASSVGKISGGSEENIQYF. In DNA form, the CDR3 reads TGTGCCAGCAGCGTAGGGAAGATCAGCGGGGGAAGTGAGGAAAACATTCAGTACTTC.

A few counts support this clonotype. The chain joins TRBV7-9 to TRBJ2-6; TRBD2 agrees at 13 bases. CDR1 is SEHNR, CDR2 FQNEAQ, per germline (reference sequence). V trimming: 1 base; J trimming: 2 bases; junction bases outside the gene matches: 8. The CDR3 has 20 amino acids. The CDR3 protein is CASSLDGVTSGGTGANVLTF. For the CDR3, the DNA is TGTGCCAGCAGCTTAGATGGAGTGACTAGCGGGGGGACTGGGGCCAACGTCCTGACTTTC.

J is TRBJ2-6 and V is TRBV7-9; D gene uncertain. The V end lost 1 base, the J end lost 2 bases, and 6 bases lay between the germline ends. The CDR3 covers 15 residues. The germline gives CDR1 SEHNR, CDR2 FQNEAQ (reference sequence). DNA of the CDR3: TGTGCCAGCAGCTTAGTTACTGCTGGGGCCAACGTCCTGACTTTC. Translating it yields CASSLVTAGANVLTF.

The chain is built from TRBV7-9 and TRBJ1-3; 12 nucleotides align to TRBD1. The CDR3 has 18 residues. Germline lookup yields CDR1 SEHNR and CDR2 FQNEAQ (reference sequence). V was clipped by 5 bases and J by 0 bases; unmatched bases: 8. CDR3 sequence reads: CASSLPRGQGASGNTIYF. CDR3 in DNA: TGTGCCAGCAGCCTACCCCGGGGACAGGGGGCCTCTGGAAACACCATATATTTT.

This clonotype has only a few counts. The J gene is TRBJ1-1, the V gene TRBV4-1; 7 nucleotides match TRBD1. Looked up from germline, CDR1 is MGHRA and CDR2 is YSYEKL. V was pared by 3 bases and J by 4 bases, with 5 bases of the junction left unmatched. The CDR3 runs to 14 residues. The CDR3 nucleotides are TGCGCCAGCAGCCAGACGACAGGGTTCACTGAAGCTTTCTTT. Its translation: CASSQTTGFTEAFF.

This clonotype was recorded a few times. V gene TRBV15 combines with J gene TRBJ1-5; no definite D call. Germline-derived CDR1 and CDR2 are LNHNV and YYDKDF (reference sequence). Trimming stripped 5 bases from V and 4 bases from J, with 15 bases between. CDR3 length equals 15 residues. CDR3 amino acids: CATSLPPGSNQPQHF. DNA of the CDR3: TGTGCCACCAGCTTACCCCCGGGAAGTAATCAGCCCCAGCATTTT.

A few counts support this clonotype. V usage is TRBV7-8 and J usage is TRBJ2-5; the D gene could be TRBD1 or TRBD2 (6 bases each). The V gene's germline CDR1 is SGHVS and CDR2 FQNEAQ. The length of the CDR3 is 12 residues. V was trimmed by 6 bases and J by 4 bases, leaving 9 bases between them. The CDR3 bases are TGTGCCAGCAGTCGGGGGCGAGAGACCCAGTACTTC. This encodes CASSRGRETQYF.

The V and J genes are TRBV7-6 and TRBJ1-1, with 12 bases identical to TRBD1. Losses at the gene ends were 3 bases for V and 6 bases for J; bases not matched to a gene: 8. This CDR3 region has 16 residues. Germline-derived CDR1 and CDR2 are SGHVS and FNYEAQ. The CDR3 DNA reads TGTGCCAGCAGCTTGGGAAAGGGACAGGGGGCGGCTGAAGCTTTCTTT. Translation: CASSLGKGQGAAEAFF.

In its sample, this clonotype was seen a few times. J is TRBJ1-5 and V is TRBV28; 7 nucleotides line up with TRBD1. The CDR3 contains 16 residues. Germline CDR1 MDHEN, CDR2 SYDVKM. Trimming at V came to 2 bases and at J to 3 bases, leaving 7 bases not matched to a gene. CDR3 residues: CASSLGDRAYNQPQHF. CDR3 nucleotide sequence: TGTGCCAGCAGTTTAGGCGACAGGGCCTACAATCAGCCCCAGCATTTT.

This clonotype was seen only a few times. The CDR3 reads CASSYPRPDTHPHGYTF. The CDR3 coding sequence is TGTGCCAGCAGTTACCCACGCCCCGACACACACCCTCATGGCTACACCTTC. The chain uses TRBV6-6 and TRBJ1-2; D remains ambiguous. Germline V gives CDR1 MNHNY, CDR2 SVGAGI (reference sequence). The CDR3 is 17 amino acids. The germline V and J ends were trimmed by 2 bases and 6 bases, with 22 bases remaining between them.

This clonotype has only a few counts. V usage is TRBV7-9 and J usage is TRBJ1-1; the match to TRBD1 covers 9 bases. CDR3 length equals 14 residues. J gave up 3 bases and V 5 bases, and 4 bases lay outside the gene matches. CDR1 SEHNR and CDR2 FQNEAQ come from the germline V gene (reference sequence). The CDR3 DNA is TGTGCCAGCAGCACCAGGACAGGGGACACTGAAGCTTTCTTT. Encoded protein: CASSTRTGDTEAFF.

The chain joins TRBV6-2 or TRBV6-3 to TRBJ1-1; D is unresolved. Germline CDR1 MNHEY, CDR2 SVGEGT. CDR3 size: 13 residues. V lost 6 bases and J lost 4, with 12 bases in between. CDR3 in amino acids: CASRLGICTEAFF. CDR3 nucleotides: TGTGCCAGCAGGCTAGGAATCTGCACTGAAGCTTTCTTT.

This clonotype was counted a few times. The V gene is TRBV29-1, the J gene TRBJ2-7; no definite D call. V lost 1 base and J lost 3, with 7 bases in between. There are 12 residues in the CDR3. Germline-derived CDR1 and CDR2 are SQVTM and ANQGSEA. CDR3: CSVEGKNYEQYF. The CDR3 DNA reads TGCAGCGTTGAAGGCAAAAACTACGAGCAGTACTTC.

This clonotype has a count of ten or more. The V gene is TRBV7-2, the J gene TRBJ2-7; 7 bases are shared with TRBD1. Germline assignment: CDR1 SGHTA and CDR2 FQGNSA. This CDR3 spans 15 amino acids. V shed 5 bases, J shed 2 bases, and the junction held 9 bases outside the gene matches. In nucleotides, the CDR3 is TGTGCCAGCAGCCCCTACGAGACAGGGCCCTACGAGCAGTACTTC. It yields the protein CASSPYETGPYEQYF.

There are a few counts of this clonotype. The genes are TRBV5-5 and TRBJ1-2; D is possibly TRBD1 (5 bases). Germline V gives CDR1 SGHKS, CDR2 YYEKEE (reference sequence). The CDR3 spans 15 residues. With 1 base removed from V and 0 bases from J, the gap between germline ends came to 10 bases. The CDR3 protein is CASSLTQGTNYGYTF. DNA of the CDR3: TGTGCCAGCAGCTTGACGCAGGGAACTAACTATGGCTACACCTTC.

This clonotype was picked up a small number of times. The chain recombines TRBV11-2 with TRBJ2-7; D remains ambiguous. Trimming shortened V by 5 bases and J by 5 bases, and 19 bases separated the two germline ends. CDR1 is SGHAT, CDR2 FQNNGV, per germline. The CDR3 contains 15 residues. CDR3 sequence (DNA): TGTGCCAGCAGCACCACCCGTCAGAGCCAGAACGAGCAGTACTTC. Its translation: CASSTTRQSQNEQYF.

The chain has TRBV20-1 and TRBJ1-5; the D gene is possibly TRBD1 (5 bases). The V end lost 6 bases, the J end lost 4 bases, and 13 bases lay between the germline ends. Germline V CDR1 and CDR2: DFQATT, SNEGSKA (reference sequence). The CDR3 loop spans 13 amino acids. The CDR3 coding sequence is TGCAGTGCCACCACCGACAGTAATCAGCCCCAGCATTTT. Protein: CSATTDSNQPQHF.

The chain recombines TRBV12-3 or TRBV12-4 with TRBJ2-1, with 8 nucleotides matching TRBD2. The J segment lost 5 bases and the V segment lost 2 bases, leaving 5 bases of the junction unmatched. The CDR3 covers 15 residues. As DNA, the CDR3 is TGTGCCAGCAGTTTACGCCGACTAGCGCACAATGAGCAGTTCTTC. Its protein product is CASSLRRLAHNEQFF.

This clonotype has a handful of counts. The rearrangement joins TRBV14 to TRBJ1-2; a possible D gene is TRBD1 (6 bases). The V end lost 4 bases, the J end lost 7 bases, and 10 bases lay between the germline ends. The CDR3 spans 12 residues. Germline CDR1 and CDR2: SGHDN and FVKESK. The CDR3 DNA reads TGTGCCAGCAGCCTTACAGGGAGTGGCTACACCTTC. Encoded protein: CASSLTGSGYTF.

The chain is built from TRBV7-9 and TRBJ1-6; D call uncertain. This CDR3 is built from 17 residues. Per the germline V gene, CDR1 is SEHNR and CDR2 is FQNEAQ (reference sequence). V was pared by 6 bases and J by 7 bases, with 22 bases between. The CDR3 region is CASSPGSAKGGNSPLHF. CDR3 in DNA: TGTGCCAGCAGTCCTGGGAGTGCCAAGGGAGGGAATTCACCCCTCCACTTT.

This clonotype was recorded at least ten times. This rearrangement joins TRBV28 to TRBJ1-1; no firm D call. Per germline, CDR1 MDHEN and CDR2 SYDVKM. The length of the CDR3 is 12 residues. The V end lost 5 bases, the J end lost 3 bases, and 7 bases lay between the germline ends. The CDR3 DNA reads as TGTGCCAGCAGTACGTGGGACACTGAAGCTTTCTTT. Residues: CASSTWDTEAFF.

The gene calls are TRBV25-1 and TRBJ2-1; 9 nucleotides match TRBD1. The CDR3 is made up of 15 amino acids. CDR1 MGHDK and CDR2 SYGVNS come from the germline V gene. V was clipped by 1 base and J by 9 bases; unmatched bases: 7. The CDR3 nucleotides are TGTGCCAGCAGTGAATTCGGGACAGGGTACGGTGAGCAGTTCTTC. Protein sequence: CASSEFGTGYGEQFF. Full variable domain (remainder filled in from reference TRBV25-1 and TRBJ2-1): EADIYQTPRYLVIGTGKKITLECSQTMGHDKMYWYQQDPGMELHLIHYSYGVNSTEKGDLSSESTVSRIRTEHFPLTLESARPSHTSQYLCASSEFGTGYGEQFFGPGTRLTVL.

CDR3 bases: TGTGCCAGCAGTGGCAACCTACTAAATGCGAGAGAAGCAGGAAACACCATATATTTT. It encodes CASSGNLLNAREAGNTIYF. The chain employs TRBV28 and TRBJ1-3, with D hard to call. V lost 5 bases and J lost 4, with 27 bases in between. Germline lookup yields CDR1 MDHEN and CDR2 SYDVKM. There are 19 residues in the CDR3.